The T cell receptor (beta chain) under discussion was sequenced for a study of OX40 agonist ivuxolimab in advanced cancers. Data came from immunoSEQ multiplex PCR; TCRdb stores just in-frame clones and leaves some out. The table includes under 20,000 clones, 85% to 90% detected once. A note on this clone: Its antigen is not identified.

In germline, CDR1 is MNHEY, CDR2 SMNVEV (reference sequence). V lost 5 bases and J 1 base, leaving 12 bases between the germline ends. CDR3 length: 15 residues. Points from the study as a whole: CD4+ and CD8+ blood T cells expanded clonally by week 6 at 0.1 to 3.0 mg/kg.

The chain joins TRBV27 to TRBJ1-3, with D possibly matching TRBD1 (6 bases). The clonotype comes from an adult with an advanced solid tumor such as melanoma, head and neck, liver or kidney cancer. Here the sequenced sample was CD4+ or CD8+ T cells sorted from blood, taken in a trial of the OX40 agonist ivuxolimab. The CDR3 is CASSLTGGSGNTIYF. DNA of the CDR3: TGTGCCAGCAGTCTGACAGGCGGGTCTGGAAACACCATATATTTT.